This TCR beta chain was sequenced during a study of identical twins (dated by TCRdb to 2016 to 2018). General notes on the study: To test whether fetal clonotypes persist, this study deep-sequenced TCR alpha and beta repertoires from monozygotic twins, from unrelated adults of various ages, and from cord blood. Replicate twin experiments were performed at different times using different library preparation protocols to rule out contamination.

Trimming leaves V shorter by 7 bases and J shorter by 3 bases, with the junction holding 5 bases beyond the gene matches. Counted from cysteine to phenylalanine, this CDR3 has 15 amino acids. Left in the record is the CDR3 DNA by itself, 45 bases read in frame from the first base. This clonotype was seen many times. The clone's antigen remains unknown. Within one base of it there is no much larger clone, and no base qualities were kept. Library prep was done by 5' RACE. For sequencing, an Illumina HiSeq 2000 was employed. Template switching introduced a universal primer binding site; the final cDNA contained a unique molecular identifier, enabling accurate counting of TCR cDNA molecules. Specific primers in the conserved constant-segment region were used to synthesize first-strand cDNA for the TCR alpha and beta chains. To control for contamination, each cDNA library was double barcoded with a SMART-Mk sample barcode plus Illumina barcodes. TruSeq adapter sequences and Illumina sample barcodes were added in two successive PCR steps. The Illumina HiSeq platform was used with custom primers to sequence TCR alpha and beta cDNA libraries. As for the original processing: MiGEC processed the raw reads to extract unique molecular identifiers, while MiXCR was used to determine the CDR3 positions. Recombination models were inferred per individual with the repgenHMM and IGoR tools using an EM algorithm. The analysis of shared clonotypes was done with the tcR package in R, with sharing normalized by the product of cloneset sizes. Out-of-frame nonproductive sequences were analyzed to study raw recombination free of thymic and clonal selection effects. TCRdb reprocessing: public reads trimmed at Q25 with fastp, clones called with MiXCR, in-frame beta chains kept. When rows share a CDR3 protein, they turn into one entry using the most common DNA and genes. What appears here as the V and J calls and clone size reflects TCRdb's work, not the paper's. The table for this sample lists some 230,000 distinct CDR3 sequences; 6% to 7% of them were counted only once. The top ten clones comprise approximately 15% of the sample.

The paper as a whole reports these results and caveats: Out-of-frame TCR alpha sequences shared between twins showed an excess of low generation-probability sequences compared with coincidental sharing between unrelated individuals. Conclusions relied on cross-sectional statistical analysis, since the same donors could not be followed over many years. Invariant T cells such as MAIT and iNKT could partly confound zero-insertion analyses, though diverse VJ usage argued against this for most clonotypes. Fewer insertions were carried by abundant cord blood beta clonotypes; a weaker similar trend was observed in young adult naive repertoires, while no such trend was observed in memory repertoires. In beta out-of-frame sequences, excess twin sharing was weaker, because having fewer shared sequences lowered the signal-to-noise ratio. In monozygotic twins, recombination models systematically underestimated out-of-frame TCR alpha sharing, but the models matched the sharing seen between unrelated individuals.

All donors were healthy Caucasians. The twin cohort comprised three pairs of female monozygotic twins, all aged about 18 to 29 years. CD4+ and CD8+ T cell populations were isolated with positive isolation kits from Invitrogen. These same data were also listed under a study on T cells expressing NK-cell markers. Taken from the second paper: TCR beta-chain repertoires were profiled in sorted CD3+CD56+NKG2C+, CD3+CD56+NKG2C- and CD3+CD56-NKG2C+ T-cell subsets from roughly eight donors. Among the eight sequenced donors, only one was HCMV-seronegative, while the other seven were HCMV-seropositive. To restrict sorting to alphabetaTCR-expressing T cells, an anti-gammadeltaTCR antibody was added in several experiments. In more than 5 donors, the dominant CD3+CD56+NKG2C+ clonotypes were found to rank among the top 10 CD8+ clonotypes and to make up about 1.0-7.5% of CD8+ T cells. Those dominant clonotypes were again the most abundant among CD3+CD56-NKG2C+ cells in a handful of donors, at about 25-60.1%. Whether the expanded NKG2C-expressing T cell clones were specific for HCMV antigens was left unclear. The eight sequenced donors were randomly selected healthy volunteers, three men and five women. HCMV-specific IgG was detected in serum with a commercial ELISA kit to determine HCMV serostatus. MIGEC handled demultiplexing of the reads and grouping by UMI, while MiTCR was used to assemble and quantify clonotypes. Only TCR cDNA sequences supported by at least two reads were kept to exclude erroneous sequences. The tcR package was used for downstream repertoire analysis, and clonotypes were matched across fractions by CDR3 nucleotide sequence plus V segment. VDJmatch was used to annotate antigen specificity against VDJdb, with one amino acid substitution in CDR3 allowed.

The rearrangement joined TRBV12-3 or TRBV12-4 to TRBJ2-3, with 12 bases matching TRBD2. The source is a woman between 18 and 29 years old in good health. The sample comprised CD8+ T cells sorted from blood. The CDR3 in this case is CASNQLAGGTDTQYF. The bases are TGTGCCAGCAATCAACTAGCGGGGGGTACAGATACGCAGTATTTT.